This T cell receptor (beta chain) was captured in a study of T cell repertoires and HLA-DP antigens. Study details: CD4+ T cells were cocultured with HeLa cells expressing HLA-DP. Average DNA input: roughly 0.2 ug for CD137+CD4+ sorts, roughly 1,100 ng pre-culture. A couple of male donors and one female donor spanned ages 18-to-29 through 60-to-69.

Study results and caveats: Against both alloantigens, CD137+ clonality was similar, approximately 0.39.

Here immunoSEQ multiplex PCR was the method, and the copy in TCRdb shows in-frame clones only, minus some. Counted here are roughly 120,000 clones, over 90% occurring once; the ten biggest clones make up over 0.25%. Germline V gives CDR1 SGHRS, CDR2 YFSETQ. Trimming cost V 0 bases and J 4 bases, with 16 bases left between them. This CDR3 contains 16 residues. With regard to this clone: The antigen remains unidentified.

This clonotype was obtained from a woman younger than 30 in good health and CMV-seronegative. This sequence joins TRBV5-1 and TRBJ1-1; tentative D call: TRBD1 (5 bases). The material sequenced was CD4+ T cells from PBMCs. Here the CDR3 reads CASSLGGIMGVTEAFF. The DNA of the CDR3 is TGCGCCAGCAGCTTGGGCGGGATTATGGGGGTCACTGAAGCTTTCTTT.